This entry lists 25 T cell receptor beta chains sequenced from one sample in a study of read filtering for tumor transcriptome and immune sequencing. Molecular barcoded adaptors covering alpha/delta and beta/gamma chains were used on about 0.4 ug RNA. TCRdb re-called the reads through MiXCR, storing one row per CDR3 protein. The top ten hold 30% to 45% of the sample, which has some 46,000 distinct CDR3 sequences, around 20% seen once. Input material: a population of CD138-negative cells sorted from bone marrow. The receptors were sampled from a donor at least 40 years old with multiple myeloma.

This clonotype was seen many times. The rearrangement links TRBV30 to TRBJ2-1; 9 nucleotides agree with TRBD2. The CDR3 is 13 amino acids. CDR1 and CDR2 from the germline V gene are GTSNPN and SVGIG (reference sequence). V shed 0 bases, J shed 9 bases, and the junction held 3 bases outside the gene matches. This CDR3 is CAWSVLAGVEQFF. DNA for the CDR3: TGTGCCTGGAGTGTATTAGCGGGAGTTGAGCAGTTCTTC.

This clonotype was seen repeatedly, ten times or more. The chain employs TRBV28 and TRBJ2-3, with no clear D. V lost 6 bases and J lost 6, with 13 bases in between. Germline V gives CDR1 MDHEN, CDR2 SYDVKM. The CDR3 totals 13 residues. CDR3 residues: CASSPVGFDTQYF. DNA for the CDR3: TGTGCCAGCAGCCCCGTGGGGTTCGATACGCAGTATTTT.

Details on this clonotype: This may stem from a read error, because a much larger clone lies one nucleotide away. Lacking the conserved final phenylalanine or tryptophan, this CDR3 likely reflects a read error. The chain employs TRBV30 and TRBJ1-1; D perhaps matches TRBD1 (5 bases). The CDR3 totals 12 residues. V shed 2 bases and J shed 7 bases, with 11 bases lying between them. Germline V gives CDR1 GTSNPN, CDR2 SVGIG (reference sequence). CDR3 in amino acids: CAWSRGLDEAFS. CDR3 sequence (DNA): TGTGCCTGGAGTAGGGGCCTGGATGAAGCTTTCTCT.

This clonotype was picked up a small number of times. The rearrangement links TRBV7-2 to TRBJ2-1; the D gene is possibly TRBD1 (6 bases). V lost 4 bases and J 6 bases, leaving 19 bases between the germline ends. Germline V lookup: CDR1 SGHTA, CDR2 FQGNSA. This CDR3 is 16 amino acids long. The CDR3 is CASSSSPTGTSNEQFF. CDR3 bases: TGTGCCAGCAGCTCAAGTCCAACCGGGACATCCAATGAGCAGTTCTTC.

This clonotype showed up many times. The chain combines TRBV2 with TRBJ1-2; perhaps TRBD1 as D (6 bases). CDR3 length equals 14 residues. Per germline, CDR1 SNHLY and CDR2 FYNNEI. V gave up 4 bases and J gave up 8 bases, with 17 bases separating them. The chain's CDR3 is CASSGFRGEKGYTF. DNA of the CDR3: TGTGCCAGCAGTGGGTTCAGGGGCGAGAAAGGCTACACCTTC.

This clonotype was counted at least ten times. The chain is built from TRBV20-1 and TRBJ2-2, with D hard to call. Trimming took 0 bases from V and 7 from J, leaving 12 bases between them. This CDR3 is built from 14 residues. CDR1 is DFQATT and CDR2 is SNEGSKA in the germline V gene (reference sequence). For the CDR3, the DNA is TGCAGTGCTAGAGAGCCTCCCCCGTACGGGGAGCTGTTTTTT. This sequence encodes CSAREPPPYGELFF.

Note on this clonotype: This may come from a read error, since a much larger clone is one base off. As the CDR3 is not closed by the conserved phenylalanine or tryptophan, this likely results from a read error. The chain carries TRBV29-1 and TRBJ2-7, with TRBD1 matching over 7 bases. CDR3 length equals 12 residues. In germline, CDR1 is SQVTM, CDR2 ANQGSEA. V lost 4 bases, J lost 5 bases, and 5 bases stayed unmatched. CDR3 residues: CSVVGGGDEQYL. The DNA for the CDR3 is TGCAGCGTTGTAGGGGGCGGCGACGAGCAGTACCTC.

This clonotype was detected many times. The chain has TRBV29-1 and TRBJ1-2; no definite D call. The germline CDR1 and CDR2 sequences are SQVTM and ANQGSEA. Trimming took 3 bases from V and 6 from J, leaving 8 bases between them. This CDR3 is built from 11 residues. CDR3 DNA sequence: TGCAGCGTTGAGAGGGAGGATGGCTACACCTTC. Translated: CSVEREDGYTF.

As regards this clonotype: One end of the junction varies from germline; a read error may be responsible. V usage is TRBV14 and J usage is TRBJ1-3, with D unresolved. The CDR3 is 18 residues long. CDR1 and CDR2 from the germline V gene are SGHDN and FVKESK. CDR3 in amino acids: CSSSQESKGPHRGNTIYF. CDR3 bases: TGTTCCAGCAGCCAAGAATCGAAGGGCCCCCATCGAGGAAACACCATATATTTT.

A note on this clonotype: A much larger clone is a single base away; this may be a read error. The V call is TRBV2, the J call TRBJ2-3; D not resolved. CDR3 length: 14 amino acids. Between the trimmed V and J ends, which lost 5 bases and 0 bases, there was a span of 9 bases. CDR1 and CDR2 from the germline V gene are SNHLY and FYNNEI. CDR3 sequence reads: CASSTCLSTDTQYF. The CDR3 DNA is TGTGCCAGCAGTACCTGCCTTAGCACAGATACGCAGTATTTT.

In its sample, this clonotype was seen many times. The J gene is TRBJ2-3, the V gene TRBV12-5, with D unclear. The CDR3 is made up of 17 amino acids. The germline gives CDR1 LGHNT, CDR2 FRNRAP. With 6 bases removed from V and 1 base from J, the gap between germline ends came to 20 bases. The CDR3 DNA reads as TGTGCTAGTGGGGACCTTGGGTGGACGTCCGGCACAGATACGCAGTATTTT. Translating it yields CASGDLGWTSGTDTQYF.

This clonotype occurred many times. The CDR3 loop is CASSSSGEETQYF. Written as DNA, the CDR3 is TGTGCCAGCAGCTCCTCAGGGGAAGAGACCCAGTACTTC. The J gene is TRBJ2-5, the V gene TRBV7-9, with a possible D match to TRBD1 (6 bases). Germline assignment: CDR1 SEHNR and CDR2 FQNEAQ (reference sequence). With 4 bases removed from V and 3 bases from J, the gap between germline ends came to 9 bases. CDR3 size: 13 residues.

Note on this clonotype: A read error may be the cause here, since a much bigger clone is one base away. The J gene is TRBJ2-2, the V gene TRBV7-8; D is possibly TRBD2 (6 bases). The CDR3 has 17 amino acids. Trimming took off 5 bases at V and 5 bases at J, with 21 bases between the two ends. The germline CDR1 and CDR2 sequences are SGHVS and FQNEAQ. CDR3: CASSPRGRRAWTGELFF. The CDR3, as DNA: TGTGCCAGCAGCCCCCGAGGCAGGAGGGCCTGGACCGGGGAGCTGTTTTTT.

At least ten counts were recorded for this clonotype. The J gene is TRBJ2-7, the V gene TRBV27; unclear D gene. V gave up 4 bases and J gave up 3 bases, with 7 bases separating them. Germline CDR1 and CDR2: MNHEY and SMNVEV (reference sequence). CDR3 length equals 12 residues. CDR3 amino acids: CASSSGRYEQYF. CDR3 DNA: TGTGCCAGCAGTTCTGGGCGCTACGAGCAGTACTTC.

As to this clonotype: One junction end disagrees with the germline gene, perhaps due to a read error. The rearrangement uses TRBV2 and TRBJ2-7; D perhaps matches TRBD1 (5 bases). This CDR3 is 15 amino acids long. Per germline, CDR1 SNHLY and CDR2 FYNNEI. The CDR3 is CACSRLGTGYSEQYF. In nucleotides, the CDR3 is TGTGCCTGCAGTCGCCTCGGTACAGGCTACTCCGAGCAGTACTTC.

This clonotype came up many times. This chain connects TRBV21-1 to TRBJ2-1; no DNA check was done on the table's D call, TRBD2. TRBV21-1 counts as a pseudogene. The CDR3 has 14 amino acids. The CDR3 sequence: CASSGTSGDNEQFF. The CDR3, as DNA: TGTGCCAGCAGCGGGACTAGCGGAGACAATGAGCAGTTCTTC.

This clonotype was detected ten times or more. This chain joins TRBV20-1 and TRBJ2-1, with 16 bases aligning to TRBD2. CDR1 is DFQATT, CDR2 SNEGSKA, per germline (reference sequence). The trim removed 6 bases at V and 6 bases at J, leaving 8 bases unmatched. CDR3 length: 16 amino acids. Here the CDR3 DNA reads TGCAGTGCGGACGGGACTAGCGGGAGGGCTATCAATGAGCAGTTCTTC. Translating gives CSADGTSGRAINEQFF.

This clonotype appeared many times. The V and J genes are TRBV24-1 and TRBJ2-1, with a weak D call TRBD1 (6 bases). This CDR3 comprises 18 residues. V dropped 0 bases and J dropped 4 bases, with 18 bases sitting between them. Germline CDR1 reads KGHDR; CDR2 reads SFDVKD. In nucleotides, the CDR3 is TGTGCCACCAGTGATTTGCGGACCGAGGGGGATCGATACAATGAGCAGTTCTTC. Translating gives CATSDLRTEGDRYNEQFF.

This clonotype has only a few counts. The chain couples TRBV11-2 to TRBJ1-1, with D possibly matching TRBD1 (5 bases). Deletions cut 6 bases from V and 11 bases from J, with 43 bases between. CDR1 and CDR2 (germline): SGHAT, FQNNGV. The CDR3 is made up of 21 amino acids. CDR3 region: CASRDSQGWVLKDTLPLRAFF. The CDR3 region has the DNA TGTGCCAGCAGGGATAGCCAGGGTTGGGTATTAAAAGACACCTTGCCCTTGAGGGCTTTCTTT.

As to this clonotype: A clone one base away is much larger, so this may be a read error. The CDR3 nucleotides are TGTGCCAGCAGTGAACGGGGCGGGACAGGGGGCTACGAGCAGCACTTC. It yields the protein CASSERGGTGGYEQHF. J is TRBJ2-7 and V is TRBV2; 12 nucleotides agree with TRBD1. Germline V gives CDR1 SNHLY, CDR2 FYNNEI. This CDR3 comprises 16 residues.

As concerns this clonotype: This may come from a read error, since a much larger clone is one base off. The rearrangement joins TRBV28 to TRBJ2-7; D not certain. Germline V lookup: CDR1 MDHEN, CDR2 SYDVKM. V lost 8 bases, J lost 6 bases, and 17 bases lay in between. This CDR3 has 13 residues. The CDR3 DNA reads as TGTGCCAGCGGTGAAGACGCGCTCCCCGAGCAGTACTTC. Amino acids: CASGEDALPEQYF.

Points on this clonotype: A much bigger clone sits one base away, suggesting this may be a read error. This rearrangement joins TRBV10-2 to TRBJ2-1; no firm D call. There are 13 residues in the CDR3. CDR1 and CDR2 (germline): WSHSY, SAAADI. The CDR3 region is CASSSLSYNEQSF. CDR3 in DNA: TGCGCCAGTAGCTCCCTCTCCTACAATGAGCAGTCCTTC.

The rearrangement links TRBV20-1 to TRBJ2-7; D gene uncertain. The CDR3 has 12 residues. V was trimmed by 6 bases and J by 7 bases, leaving 16 bases between them. CDR1 and CDR2 (germline): DFQATT, SNEGSKA (reference sequence). CDR3 nucleotides: TGCAGTGCCCCCGGCCCCCTTTATGAGCAGTACTTC. It translates to CSAPGPLYEQYF.

J is TRBJ2-1 and V is TRBV6-5, with 8 nucleotides matching TRBD2. This CDR3 is 14 amino acids long. CDR1 is MNHEY, CDR2 SVGAGI, per germline. Trimming removed 4 bases from V and 7 bases from J; junction bases left unmatched: 6. The CDR3 DNA is TGTGCCAGCAGTTCAGGTAGCGGGACGAATGAGCAGTTCTTC. It is translated as CASSSGSGTNEQFF.

About this clonotype: This may stem from a read error, because a much larger clone lies one nucleotide away. V gene TRBV12-3 or TRBV12-4 combines with J gene TRBJ2-7, with D possibly being TRBD1 or TRBD2 (5 bases each). V lost 5 bases and J 4 bases, leaving 15 bases between the germline ends. This CDR3 is 14 amino acids long. This CDR3 is CASSPGADLYEQYF. CDR3 coding DNA: TGTGCCAGCAGTCCCGGGGCAGATCTTTACGAGCAGTACTTC.